This record looks at one T cell receptor beta chain sequence and its context. This clonotype was found a few times. No cognate antigen has been identified for it. The input lacks base qualities; no much larger clone sits a single base away. All diabetic patients met standard classification criteria for type 1 or type 2 diabetes, with glucose and C-peptide assessed by WHO-recommended methods. Donors were excluded if they had other autoimmune diseases or infections within the previous four weeks. Ten milliliters of peripheral blood were collected from each participant. PBMCs were isolated with LymphoPrep density separation. Instrument used: Illumina MiSeq. Genomic DNA from sorted T cell subsets served as template for TCRbeta CDR3 amplification. The TCRbeta CDR3 region was amplified by multiplex PCR using 30 forward and 13 reverse primers. PCR products were purified with AMPure XP beads, then indices and adaptors were added in a second roughly 25-cycle PCR. Before sequencing, the libraries were purified from gel with the QIAquick Gel Extraction Kit. As for the original processing: FLASH was used to merge paired-end reads, and IgBLAST was used to align the merged reads to IMGT V, D and J germline references. Reads with below 70% alignment identity to germline references were discarded, and 9.5 million to 14 million reads were retained study-wide. CDR3 boundaries, reading frame and productivity were assigned following IMGT definitions. Clones at or above 1% of reads were defined as highly-expanded clones, and diversity was measured by normalized Shannon entropy. Group differences in Shannon entropy were tested with unpaired two-tailed t-tests. TCRdb reworked the public reads: Q25 trimming with fastp, MiXCR clone assembly, productive beta chains retained. Identical CDR3 proteins give one entry, which carries the most common genes and DNA. For this entry, the V and J calls and clone size follow TCRdb and not the study's own pipeline. For this sample there are 270,000 or so distinct CDR3 sequences; 47% appear just once. Approximately 15% of the sample lies in the top ten.

This sample is part of a study of type 1 and type 2 diabetes patients (dated by TCRdb to between 2015 and 2016). Describing the broader study: Recruited in China, the cohort was made up of 9 or 10 type 1 diabetes patients, four type 2 diabetes patients and six nondiabetic controls. Across the study, CD4+ and CD8+ T cells were positively selected from PBMCs by means of CD4 or CD8 MicroBeads on MACS columns. Altogether, about 20 million paired-end reads were produced across the whole study. The study used high-throughput sequencing to profile TCRbeta repertoires and compare individuals with type 1 diabetes, type 2 diabetes and no diabetes. For the type 1 diabetes patients, the type 2 diabetes patients acted as a disease comparison group. Similar V gene usage was observed when approximately 20-cycle and roughly 25-cycle amplification were compared, suggesting similar primer efficiencies and random PCR bias. TCRbeta libraries were sequenced paired-end on Illumina HiSeq 2000 or MiSeq instruments.

Study-wide conclusions, independent of this receptor: Type 2 diabetes and control samples had highly correlated V and J gene usage patterns, with the correlation between samples averaging about 0.97. Age and gender were not matched between study groups, possibly biasing interpretation. Since just a limited number of T2D and control samples were sequenced, some T1D-only HECs might also appear in more T2D or control samples. Only a few highly-expanded CD4+ clones (median one) were found in type 2 diabetes patients, and these clones made up a median around 4% of reads. High diversity was shown by type 2 diabetes repertoires, and the diversity was significantly greater than that of type 1 diabetes repertoires in both CD4+ and CD8+ T cells.

Deletion took 4 bases off V and 2 bases off J, with a span of 15 bases between the germline ends. Inclusive of the bounding cysteine and phenylalanine, the CDR3 is 15 residues long. Just CDR3 DNA is preserved here, 45 bases in frame from base 1. CDR1 SNHLY and CDR2 FYNNEI were looked up in the germline V gene. Specimen: peripheral blood mononuclear cells (PBMCs). This chain joins TRBV2 to TRBJ2-7; the D gene is perhaps TRBD2, from 5 matching bases. This TCR was sampled from a man aged 18 to 29 with type 2 diabetes. The DNA sequence follows: TGTGCCAGCAGTGCTTCCCTGTACGGGGCCTACGAGCAGTACTTC. It specifies CASSASLYGAYEQYF.